This T cell receptor beta chain was sequenced for a study of blood T cell repertoires in COVID-19. Assay used: immunoSEQ multiplex PCR; TCRdb lists only in-frame clones, some missing. Found here are around 56,000 clones, 70% to 90% of them singletons; the top ten hold less than 7%. This CDR3 has 13 residues. Trimming at V came to 7 bases and at J to 6 bases, leaving 4 bases not matched to a gene. Germline V lookup: CDR1 MNHEY, CDR2 SVGAGI. Sequencing was performed on peripheral blood. The chain has TRBV6-5 and TRBJ1-1; 11 nucleotides match TRBD1. The TCR comes from a man between 60 and 75 years old with active or convalescent COVID-19. This CDR3 reads CASKDRGLSEAFF. The CDR3, as DNA: TGTGCCAGCAAGGACAGGGGGCTATCTGAAGCTTTCTTT.